These 17 T cell receptor beta chains came from one sample sequenced in a study of CD8 T cell repertoires and HIV-1 epitope variants. Antigens for these TCRs are unknown. Sequenced by immunoSEQ multiplex PCR; TCRdb stores in-frame clones only, minus some. Among under 7,000 clones listed, roughly 62% were seen once. Sequenced: cultured CD8+ T cells derived from PBMCs. Source of these receptors: a male donor with HIV.

A few counts support this clone. For the CDR3, the DNA is TGTGCCAGTACAAGGGGAGGCACTGAAGCTTTCTTT. It is translated as CASTRGGTEAFF. The chain recombines TRBV19 with TRBJ1-1, with D possibly matching TRBD1 (5 bases). The V gene's germline CDR1 is LNHDA and CDR2 SQIVND (reference sequence). Trimming cost V 7 bases and J 4 bases, with 10 bases left between them. The CDR3 totals 12 residues.

The V call is TRBV28, the J call TRBJ2-1; the match to TRBD2 covers 9 bases. CDR3 length: 15 residues. After removal of 2 bases from V and 9 bases from J, the junction contained 8 bases not matched to a gene. Germline CDR1 is MDHEN and CDR2 is SYDVKM. The CDR3: CASSLLSREGGEQFF. CDR3 DNA: TGTGCCAGCAGTTTACTTTCGCGGGAGGGGGGTGAGCAGTTCTTC.

DNA of the CDR3: TGTGCCAGCAGTTACCGGGGGATGAGGAACACCGGGGAGCTGTTTTTT. Translation gives CASSYRGMRNTGELFF. The chain employs TRBV6-5 and TRBJ2-2; D possibly corresponds to TRBD2 (6 bases). In germline, CDR1 is MNHEY, CDR2 SVGAGI. This CDR3 comprises 16 residues. V was trimmed by 2 bases and J by 1 base, leaving 11 bases between them.

The chain is built from TRBV7-3 and TRBJ2-1; possibly TRBD1 for D (5 bases). CDR1 SGHTA and CDR2 FQGTGA come from the germline V gene. This CDR3 has 15 residues. The V and J ends lost 6 bases and 0 bases respectively, with 12 bases between them. The chain's CDR3 is CASSWRQSSYNEQFF. In DNA form, the CDR3 reads TGTGCCAGCAGTTGGAGACAGAGCTCCTACAATGAGCAGTTCTTC.

V and J are TRBV7-9 and TRBJ2-7; 10 bases match TRBD1. V was clipped by 5 bases and J by 3 bases; unmatched bases: 4. The CDR3 length is 14 residues. Germline lookup yields CDR1 SEHNR and CDR2 FQNEAQ (reference sequence). The CDR3, as DNA: TGTGCCAGCAGCGAGACAGGGGGCGTCTACGAGCAGTACTTC. This sequence encodes CASSETGGVYEQYF.

The chain recombines TRBV28 with TRBJ1-2; TRBD1 agrees at 7 bases. The V gene's germline CDR1 is MDHEN and CDR2 SYDVKM. The CDR3 consists of 15 residues. The trim removed 4 bases at V and 4 bases at J, leaving 9 bases unmatched. The CDR3 nucleotides are TGTGCCAGCAGTTACGGGACAGAGGAGGGCTATGGCTACACCTTC. Residues: CASSYGTEEGYGYTF.

The chain uses TRBV6-5 and TRBJ1-2; tentatively, D is TRBD1 (5 bases). CDR1 is MNHEY and CDR2 is SVGAGI in the germline V gene. The CDR3 is 14 amino acids. Trimming shortened V by 4 bases and J by 7 bases, and 16 bases separated the two germline ends. For the CDR3, the DNA is TGTGCCAGCAGTTCCTCGGGGTGGGGGGTTGGCTACACCTTC. This translates into CASSSSGWGVGYTF.

V usage is TRBV5-4 and J usage is TRBJ2-5; a weak D match, TRBD1 (5 bases). CDR1 is SGHNT and CDR2 is YYREEE in the germline V gene (reference sequence). This CDR3 contains 14 residues. V lost 0 bases and J lost 2, with 8 bases in between. CDR3 in DNA: TGTGCCAGCAGCTTGGAGGCAGGGCAAGAGACCCAGTACTTC. It is translated as CASSLEAGQETQYF.

The rearrangement joins TRBV27 to TRBJ2-7; perhaps TRBD1 as D (6 bases). V was cut by 6 bases and J by 2 bases, with 8 bases left in between. CDR1 and CDR2 (germline): MNHEY, SMNVEV (reference sequence). This CDR3 spans 12 amino acids. The CDR3 DNA is TGTGCCAGCAGCCAGGGGCCCTACGAGCAGTACTTC. Translated, it gives CASSQGPYEQYF.

The chain employs TRBV30 and TRBJ2-7, with TRBD2 matching 9 bases. Germline CDR1 GTSNPN, CDR2 SVGIG (reference sequence). The CDR3 has 13 amino acids. V lost 4 bases, J lost 4 bases, and 5 bases stayed unmatched. The CDR3 nucleotides are TGTGCCTGGACTAGCGGGATGTTTTACGAGCAGTACTTC. Its translation is CAWTSGMFYEQYF.

V usage is TRBV18 and J usage is TRBJ2-1; D is undetermined. CDR3 size: 14 residues. Germline-derived CDR1 and CDR2 are KGHSH and LQKENI. V dropped 3 bases and J dropped 3 bases, with 9 bases sitting between them. The CDR3 is CASSPETNYNEQFF. For the CDR3, the DNA is TGTGCCAGCTCACCCGAGACAAACTACAATGAGCAGTTCTTC.

The chain uses TRBV5-1 and TRBJ2-1; D may be TRBD1 (7 bases). CDR1 is SGHRS and CDR2 is YFSETQ in the germline V gene. This CDR3 has 15 residues. The V and J ends lost 4 bases and 6 bases respectively, with 17 bases between them. The CDR3 DNA sequence: TGCGCCAGCAGCGCCCCCGACAGGGAGGCCAATGAGCAGTTCTTC. This translates into CASSAPDREANEQFF.

The CDR3 loop is CASTLGLAGGRVYEQYF. For the CDR3, the DNA is TGTGCCAGTACTCTCGGACTAGCGGGGGGCCGAGTCTACGAGCAGTACTTC. This chain links TRBV19 with TRBJ2-7; TRBD2 aligns across 14 bases. Germline loops: CDR1 LNHDA, CDR2 SQIVND (reference sequence). Losses at the gene ends were 7 bases for V and 3 bases for J; bases not matched to a gene: 11. The CDR3 length is 17 residues.

The CDR3, as DNA: TGTGCCAGCAGCTTGAATCAGGGTAGTACTGAAGCTTTCTTT. As protein: CASSLNQGSTEAFF. The rearrangement links TRBV5-6 to TRBJ1-1; possibly TRBD1 for D (5 bases). Germline V gene lookup returns CDR1 SGHDT and CDR2 YYEEEE. The CDR3 has 14 residues. With 1 base removed from V and 5 bases from J, the gap between germline ends came to 12 bases.

The chain recombines TRBV9 with TRBJ2-7, with TRBD2 matching over 9 bases. After removal of 4 bases from V and 2 bases from J, the junction contained 13 bases not matched to a gene. Germline loops: CDR1 SGDLS, CDR2 YYNGEE. The CDR3 spans 17 residues. The CDR3 loop reads CASSRGGGGQHPYEQYF. The DNA for the CDR3 is TGTGCCAGCAGCCGAGGCGGGGGGGGACAGCACCCCTACGAGCAGTACTTC.

The gene calls are TRBV4-3 and TRBJ2-1, with a tentative D call TRBD1 (5 bases). V dropped 4 bases and J dropped 5 bases, with 18 bases sitting between them. This CDR3 is 16 amino acids long. Per germline, CDR1 LGHNA and CDR2 YSLEER. DNA of the CDR3: TGCGCCAGCAGCCCCGACGGCAGGGCCCCAAACAATGAGCAGTTCTTC. Translated, it gives CASSPDGRAPNNEQFF.

The gene calls are TRBV28 and TRBJ2-1, with D possibly TRBD2 on 6 matching bases. This CDR3 is 15 amino acids long. Germline CDR1 MDHEN, CDR2 SYDVKM. The V end lost 3 bases, the J end lost 4 bases, and 13 bases lay between the germline ends. CDR3: CASSFFGTSYNEQFF. The CDR3 region has the DNA TGTGCCAGCAGTTTCTTTGGGACTTCATACAATGAGCAGTTCTTC.